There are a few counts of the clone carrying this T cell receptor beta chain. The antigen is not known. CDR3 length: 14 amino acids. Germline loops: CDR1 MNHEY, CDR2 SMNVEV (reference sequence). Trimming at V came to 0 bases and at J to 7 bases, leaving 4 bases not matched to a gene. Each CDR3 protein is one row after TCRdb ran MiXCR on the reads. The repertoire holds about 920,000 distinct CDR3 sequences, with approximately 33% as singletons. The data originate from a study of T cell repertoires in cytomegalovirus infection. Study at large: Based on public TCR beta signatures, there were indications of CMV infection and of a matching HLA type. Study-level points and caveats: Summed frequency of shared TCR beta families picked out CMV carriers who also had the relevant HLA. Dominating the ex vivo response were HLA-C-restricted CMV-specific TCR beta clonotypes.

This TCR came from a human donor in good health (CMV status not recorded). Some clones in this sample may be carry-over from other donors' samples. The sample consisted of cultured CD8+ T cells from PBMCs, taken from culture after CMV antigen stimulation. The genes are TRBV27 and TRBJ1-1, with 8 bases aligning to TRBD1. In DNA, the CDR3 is TGTGCCAGCAGTTTATCCCTCGACAGGGGTGAAGCTTTCTTT. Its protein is CASSLSLDRGEAFF.